Reported below is one TCR beta chain. This sample was included in a study of blood T cell repertoires in COVID-19. TCRdb's copy holds only in-frame clones and misses some; the assay was immunoSEQ multiplex PCR. The table includes approximately 25,000 clones, 75% to 90% detected once. Deletions cut 1 base from V and 8 bases from J, with 15 bases between. CDR1 SGHVS and CDR2 FQNEAQ come from the germline V gene. This CDR3 spans 15 amino acids. Input material: peripheral blood. The TCR sequence derives from a woman older than 75 with active or convalescent COVID-19. The genes are TRBV7-8 and TRBJ2-1; D unclear. In DNA, the CDR3 is TGTGCCAGCAGCTTAGGTAGGAGACTGATGCATGAGCAGTTCTTC. Its translation is CASSLGRRLMHEQFF.